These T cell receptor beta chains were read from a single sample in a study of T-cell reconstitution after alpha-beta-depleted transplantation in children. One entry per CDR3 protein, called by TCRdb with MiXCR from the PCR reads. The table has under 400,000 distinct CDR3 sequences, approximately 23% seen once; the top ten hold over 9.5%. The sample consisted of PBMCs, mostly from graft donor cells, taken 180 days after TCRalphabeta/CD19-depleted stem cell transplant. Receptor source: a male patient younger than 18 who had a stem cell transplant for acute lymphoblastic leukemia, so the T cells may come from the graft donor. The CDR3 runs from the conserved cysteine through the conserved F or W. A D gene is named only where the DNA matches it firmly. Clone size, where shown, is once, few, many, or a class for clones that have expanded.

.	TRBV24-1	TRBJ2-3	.	TGTGCCACCAGTGATCCGGGACTCCGAGATACGCAGTATTTT	CATSDPGLRDTQYF
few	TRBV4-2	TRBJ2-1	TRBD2	TGTGCCAGCAGCCGCGGGAGTAGTACCTACAATGAGCAGTTCTTC	CASSRGSSTYNEQFF
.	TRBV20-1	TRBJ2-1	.	TGCAGTGCTGGACAGATGGTGGCTGAGCAGTTCTTC	CSAGQMVAEQFF
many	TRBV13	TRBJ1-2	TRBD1	TGTGCCAGCAGCTTCGGACAGGGCTATGGCTACACCTTC	CASSFGQGYGYTF
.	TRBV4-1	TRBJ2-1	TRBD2	TGCGCCAGCAGCCAAGTACCGGCGGGAGGGCCGGGTGAGCAGTTCTTC	CASSQVPAGGPGEQFF
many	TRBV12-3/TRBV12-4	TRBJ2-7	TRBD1	TGTGCCAGCAGTCATGTCGGGACAGACTCCTACGAGCAGTACTTC	CASSHVGTDSYEQYF
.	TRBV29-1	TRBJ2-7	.	TGCAGCGTTGCTGGGAGTGTCCTCTACGAGCAGTACTTC	CSVAGSVLYEQYF
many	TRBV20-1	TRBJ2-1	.	TGCAGTGCTGTGGGACTCCTGGGTAATGAGCAGTTCTTC	CSAVGLLGNEQFF
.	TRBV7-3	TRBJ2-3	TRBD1	TGTGCCAGCAGCCCGTCCCCGGGACAGGGGTTCACAGATACGCAGTATTTT	CASSPSPGQGFTDTQYF
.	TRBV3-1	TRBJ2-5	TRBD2	TGTGCCAGCAGCCAAGTTCGACTAGCGGGGAAAGAGACCCAGTACTTC	CASSQVRLAGKETQYF
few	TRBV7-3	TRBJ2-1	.	TGTGCCAGCAGCCCCTATATTTGGGACTACAATGAGCAGTTCTTC	CASSPYIWDYNEQFF